This TCR beta chain originates from a study of blood T cell repertoires in COVID-19. Study in general: Acute and convalescent COVID-19 samples came from the United States, Italy and Spain.

The CDR3 loop spans 12 amino acids. With 9 bases removed from V and 2 bases from J, the gap between germline ends came to 11 bases. From germline, CDR1 is SNHLY and CDR2 FYNNEI. Profiling relied on immunoSEQ multiplex PCR, and the TCRdb table lists in-frame clones only, not all of them. In the table there are about 220,000 clones, about 86% of which are singletons. The sequenced material came from peripheral blood. This clonotype was sampled from a woman aged 55-69 years with acute or convalescent COVID-19. This chain connects TRBV2 to TRBJ2-7, with a weak D call TRBD1 (6 bases). The chain's CDR3 is CASSDRAYEQYF. The CDR3 DNA reads TGTGCCAGTTCGGACAGAGCCTACGAGCAGTACTTC.